The T cell receptor beta chain described here comes from a study of Graves' ophthalmopathy and Graves' hyperthyroidism. Study overall: Specimen type is peripheral blood, obtained at initial diagnosis before any treatment.

CDR3 length equals 14 residues. V lost 7 bases and J lost 5; bases outside the gene matches: 9. Overall study results and limits: Both a roughly 65% sensitivity and an approximately 79% specificity characterized the model's predictions of ophthalmopathy progression.

Beta-chain TCR CDR3 regions were amplified from RNA transcripts. An opening RT-PCR round employed HTBI primers and preceded a second-round multiplex PCR. TCRdb re-called the multiplex PCR reads through MiXCR, storing one row per CDR3 protein. Of almost 400,000 distinct CDR3 sequences listed, around 20% are singletons. This clonotype was counted at least ten times. Its antigen is as yet unknown. Sequencing input: peripheral blood. The sequence came from a woman aged 18-30 years with Graves' ophthalmopathy. The chain recombines TRBV12-3 or TRBV12-4 with TRBJ1-1, with 8 nucleotides matching TRBD1. The CDR3: CASTVGQGRTEAFF. The DNA of the CDR3 is TGTGCCAGCACCGTAGGACAGGGTAGAACTGAAGCTTTCTTT.